The T cell receptor (beta chain) described here comes from a study of CD8+CD57+ T cells in acquired aplastic anemia. The CDR3 totals 14 residues. The junction had 9 bases not matched to a gene; V was cut back by 4 bases and J by 7 bases. Germline values: CDR1 LNHDA, CDR2 SQIVND (reference sequence). Sequenced patients had shown CD8+CD57+ cell expansion by flow cytometry. Blood was sampled before the patients had received any therapy. The template used for profiling TCR beta VDJ and CDR3 was genomic DNA. TCRdb analysed the reads with MiXCR anew, one entry per CDR3 protein. The sample contains under 150,000 distinct CDR3 sequences, less than 50% of which appear only once. This clonotype was found many times.

What was sequenced was sorted CD4+, CD8+, or CD8+CD57+ T cells (not recorded which) from PBMCs. The V and J genes are TRBV19 and TRBJ1-1, with 7 bases lining up with TRBD1. This TCR was sampled from a human donor with aplastic anemia. CDR3 in DNA: TGTGCCAGTAGTAGCGAACAGGGGCAGGGTGAAGCTTTCTTT. Translated: CASSSEQGQGEAFF.